These T cell receptor beta chains were read from a single sample in a study of a mutant IDH1 vaccine in newly diagnosed glioma. Assay: immunoSEQ multiplex PCR; the TCRdb copy retains only in-frame clones and omits some. Here the sample spans about 52,000 clones, about 91% being singletons. Their antigens remain unidentified. Sequencing was performed on PBMCs, taken from a glioma patient whose treatment included an IDH1 peptide vaccine. The receptor set was obtained from a man in his fifties with glioma. Each CDR3 is given with its conserved first and last residue. Fields, in order: V gene, clone size, D gene, J gene, CDR3 DNA, CDR3 protein. A D gene is named only where the DNA matches it firmly. A row's size may be missing; if present it is once, few, many or a size class.

v_call: TRBV5-6
clone_size: -
d_call: -
j_call: TRBJ1-2
cdr3_nt: TGTGCCAGCAGCCTGGGCGTGGGAGTCAGCTATGGCTACACCTTC
cdr3_aa: CASSLGVGVSYGYTF

v_call: TRBV19
clone_size: -
d_call: -
j_call: TRBJ1-4
cdr3_nt: TGTGCCAGTAGCCGCCCCACAGGAGGGGGTGAAAAACTGTTTTTT
cdr3_aa: CASSRPTGGGEKLFF

v_call: TRBV28
clone_size: -
d_call: TRBD2
j_call: TRBJ2-7
cdr3_nt: TGTGCCAGCAGTTTAAGGATGCGGGGGGGGCTCGGCTTC
cdr3_aa: CASSLRMRGGLGF

v_call: TRBV15
clone_size: -
d_call: -
j_call: TRBJ1-5
cdr3_nt: TGTGCCACCAGCAACCCTCCACCGGGCACTAATCAGCCCCAGCATTTT
cdr3_aa: CATSNPPPGTNQPQHF

v_call: TRBV9
clone_size: -
d_call: -
j_call: TRBJ2-2
cdr3_nt: TGTGCCAGCAGCCCAGCAGTGGGGGGAACCGGGGAGCTGTTTTTT
cdr3_aa: CASSPAVGGTGELFF

v_call: TRBV4-3
clone_size: once
d_call: -
j_call: TRBJ1-1
cdr3_nt: TGCGCCAGCAGCCAAGGCCGGGGGGAGAGTGAAGCTTTCTTT
cdr3_aa: CASSQGRGESEAFF

v_call: TRBV4-1
clone_size: -
d_call: -
j_call: TRBJ2-2
cdr3_nt: TGCGCCAGCAGCCAATTCCCCAGGGGCAACACCGGGGAGCTGTTTTTT
cdr3_aa: CASSQFPRGNTGELFF

v_call: TRBV27
clone_size: -
d_call: TRBD1
j_call: TRBJ1-2
cdr3_nt: TGTGCCAGCGGGGGACAGGGAGTAAACTATGGCTACACCTTC
cdr3_aa: CASGGQGVNYGYTF

v_call: TRBV2
clone_size: -
d_call: -
j_call: TRBJ1-2
cdr3_nt: TGTGCCAGCAGTAACAGGGAGAACTATGGCTACACCTTC
cdr3_aa: CASSNRENYGYTF

v_call: TRBV4-3
clone_size: -
d_call: -
j_call: TRBJ1-2
cdr3_nt: TGCGCCAGCAGCCTCACAGGGACCGGCTACACCTTC
cdr3_aa: CASSLTGTGYTF

v_call: TRBV27
clone_size: few
d_call: -
j_call: TRBJ2-3
cdr3_nt: TGTGCCAGCAGTTTATGGGGTCTGGATACGCAGTATTTT
cdr3_aa: CASSLWGLDTQYF

v_call: TRBV10-2
clone_size: once
d_call: -
j_call: TRBJ2-2
cdr3_nt: TGCGCCAGCAGTGAGGCGACACTAACCGGGGAGCTGTTTTTT
cdr3_aa: CASSEATLTGELFF

v_call: TRBV27
clone_size: -
d_call: -
j_call: TRBJ2-7
cdr3_nt: TGTGCCAGCAGTGACTACCACAGGGATTTTAGCGAGCAGTACTTC
cdr3_aa: CASSDYHRDFSEQYF

v_call: TRBV4-1
clone_size: -
d_call: TRBD1
j_call: TRBJ1-4
cdr3_nt: TGCGCCAGCAGCCAAGTACCGGGACAGCAAGAAAAACTGTTTTTT
cdr3_aa: CASSQVPGQQEKLFF

v_call: TRBV7-8
clone_size: -
d_call: -
j_call: TRBJ1-1
cdr3_nt: TGTGCCAGCAGCTTAGGGACACTCACTATGAACACTGAAGCTTTCTTT
cdr3_aa: CASSLGTLTMNTEAFF

v_call: TRBV10-2
clone_size: -
d_call: -
j_call: TRBJ1-1
cdr3_nt: TGCGCCAGCAGTGTTACCGTTAGCACTGAAGCTTTCTTT
cdr3_aa: CASSVTVSTEAFF

v_call: TRBV15
clone_size: -
d_call: TRBD1
j_call: TRBJ2-7
cdr3_nt: TGTGCCACCAGCATCTACTATTCGACAGGGCTAGAATTCTACGAGCAGTACTTC
cdr3_aa: CATSIYYSTGLEFYEQYF

v_call: TRBV9
clone_size: -
d_call: -
j_call: TRBJ1-1
cdr3_nt: TGTGCCAGCAGCGTTGATATGAACACTGAAGCTTTCTTT
cdr3_aa: CASSVDMNTEAFF

v_call: TRBV7-3
clone_size: -
d_call: TRBD2
j_call: TRBJ2-5
cdr3_nt: TGTGCCAGCAGCTTAACTAGCGGGTCTGGAGAGACCCAGTACTTC
cdr3_aa: CASSLTSGSGETQYF

v_call: TRBV6-5
clone_size: -
d_call: TRBD2
j_call: TRBJ2-1
cdr3_nt: TGTGCCAGCAGCCGGACTAGCGCCAGCGGGCAGTTCTTC
cdr3_aa: CASSRTSASGQFF

v_call: TRBV13
clone_size: once
d_call: TRBD2
j_call: TRBJ2-7
cdr3_nt: TGTGCCAGCAGCCCCCGGCATAGCGGGAGGGCCCACCACGAGCAGTACTTC
cdr3_aa: CASSPRHSGRAHHEQYF

v_call: TRBV2
clone_size: -
d_call: -
j_call: TRBJ2-5
cdr3_nt: TGTGCCGGCCACCGGGAAGAGACCCAGTACTTC
cdr3_aa: CAGHREETQYF

v_call: TRBV7-8
clone_size: -
d_call: -
j_call: TRBJ1-2
cdr3_nt: TGTGCCAGCAGCCCCTCTACAGGGCCGAGAGGTGGCTACACCTTC
cdr3_aa: CASSPSTGPRGGYTF

v_call: TRBV5-5
clone_size: -
d_call: -
j_call: TRBJ1-1
cdr3_nt: TGTGCCAGCAGCTTAACAGGGAACTTTGAAGCTTTCTTT
cdr3_aa: CASSLTGNFEAFF

v_call: TRBV6-5
clone_size: -
d_call: TRBD1
j_call: TRBJ2-6
cdr3_nt: TGTGCCAGCAGTTCCGGGACAGGGTCTGGGGCCAACGTCCTGACTTTC
cdr3_aa: CASSSGTGSGANVLTF

v_call: TRBV5-1
clone_size: -
d_call: -
j_call: TRBJ2-5
cdr3_nt: TGCGCCAGCAGCACTAAACAGGGAGCGACCCAGTACTTC
cdr3_aa: CASSTKQGATQYF

v_call: TRBV4-1
clone_size: -
d_call: -
j_call: TRBJ1-2
cdr3_nt: TGCGCCAGCAGCCAAGTGGCCGGGGTCAGCGGCTACACCTTC
cdr3_aa: CASSQVAGVSGYTF

v_call: TRBV13
clone_size: -
d_call: -
j_call: TRBJ2-3
cdr3_nt: TGTGCCAGCAGCCGACGGGGGGATACGCAGTATTTT
cdr3_aa: CASSRRGDTQYF

v_call: TRBV18
clone_size: -
d_call: TRBD2
j_call: TRBJ2-7
cdr3_nt: TGTGCCAGCTCACTCCACTCTGGCTCGACGGGGGGCGAGCAGTACTTC
cdr3_aa: CASSLHSGSTGGEQYF

v_call: TRBV27
clone_size: -
d_call: -
j_call: TRBJ2-1
cdr3_nt: TGTGCCAGCAGTTCCAACGGACGTAATGAGCAGTTCTTC
cdr3_aa: CASSSNGRNEQFF

v_call: TRBV29-1
clone_size: -
d_call: -
j_call: TRBJ2-1
cdr3_nt: TGCAGCGCCGAGACCCCTACTGTTAATGAGCAGTTCTTC
cdr3_aa: CSAETPTVNEQFF